This is a list of T cell receptor beta chains from one sample in a study of T cell changes during pregnancy in multiple sclerosis. Clones were read by immunoSEQ multiplex PCR, and TCRdb kept only the in-frame ones, dropping some. The profile shows tens of thousands of clones, about 91% of them singletons. The material was CD4+ T cells from peripheral blood mononuclear cells, obtained in the third trimester of pregnancy. The source is a female donor with multiple sclerosis, enrolled in a pregnancy study. CDR3s include the opening cysteine and the closing phenylalanine or tryptophan. D genes are given only for firm matches. Part of the rows lack a size; the others show once, few, many or a class for expanded clones.

D gene	V gene	clone size	J gene	CDR3 length	CDR3 protein	CDR3 DNA
-	TRBV7-9	-	TRBJ2-3	14	CASSPPTSTDTQYF	TGTGCCAGCAGCCCGCCTACTAGCACAGATACGCAGTATTTT
TRBD1	TRBV7-2	-	TRBJ2-7	15	CASSVSTGSGYEQYF	TGTGCCAGCAGCGTATCGACAGGGAGCGGTTACGAGCAGTACTTC
-	TRBV7-3	-	TRBJ2-1	15	CASSLGASSYNEQFF	TGTGCCAGCAGCTTGGGGGCCAGCTCCTACAATGAGCAGTTCTTC
TRBD2	TRBV11-2	-	TRBJ2-1	19	CASSAPWQRGASSYNEQFF	TGTGCCAGCAGTGCCCCCTGGCAGCGGGGGGCCAGCTCCTACAATGAGCAGTTCTTC
-	TRBV9	-	TRBJ1-2	16	CASSPNRVRVGYGYTF	TGTGCCAGCAGCCCAAACAGGGTTCGTGTGGGGTATGGCTACACCTTC
-	TRBV11-2	-	TRBJ1-5	15	CASSLGRGNYQPQHF	TGTGCCAGCAGCTTAGGTCGGGGGAATTATCAGCCCCAGCATTTT
-	TRBV9	-	TRBJ2-3	14	CASSVLASTDTQYF	TGTGCCAGCAGCGTACTAGCTAGCACAGATACGCAGTATTTT
TRBD1	TRBV6-1	-	TRBJ1-2	12	CAGQGTYYGYTF	TGTGCCGGACAGGGGACCTACTATGGCTACACCTTC
-	TRBV6-5	-	TRBJ1-1	13	CASSYWQNTEAFF	TGTGCCAGCAGTTACTGGCAGAACACTGAAGCTTTCTTT
-	TRBV30	-	TRBJ1-5	12	CAWSVLGGPQHF	TGTGCCTGGAGTGTACTCGGCGGTCCCCAGCATTTT
-	TRBV4-1	-	TRBJ1-1	16	CASSPPSGRMNTEAFF	TGCGCCAGCAGCCCTCCGAGTGGGAGGATGAACACTGAAGCTTTCTTT
-	TRBV7-3	once	TRBJ1-6	15	CASSLFQGINSPLHF	TGTGCCAGCAGCCTATTCCAGGGGATTAATTCACCCCTCCACTTT
-	TRBV18	-	TRBJ1-2	16	CASSPPSFSEGYGYTF	TGTGCCAGCTCACCACCATCATTCAGCGAGGGCTATGGCTACACCTTC
-	TRBV7-2	-	TRBJ2-1	16	CASSSSGWSSYNEQFF	TGTGCCAGCAGCTCTTCGGGGTGGAGCTCCTACAATGAGCAGTTCTTC
-	TRBV7-9	-	TRBJ2-7	13	CASSFTGTGEQYF	TGTGCCAGCAGCTTCACAGGGACGGGCGAGCAGTACTTC
TRBD1	TRBV10-3	-	TRBJ2-7	15	CAISKDRGRSYEQYF	TGTGCCATCAGCAAGGACAGGGGTCGGTCCTACGAGCAGTACTTC
TRBD1	TRBV5-8	-	TRBJ2-3	16	CASSLTGDPLTDTQYF	TGTGCCAGCAGCTTGACAGGGGACCCCCTCACAGATACGCAGTATTTT
TRBD1	TRBV25-1	once	TRBJ2-1	16	CASSEGTGGSLDEQFF	TGTGCCAGCAGTGAAGGGACAGGGGGGTCTTTGGATGAGCAGTTCTTC
TRBD2	TRBV4-1	-	TRBJ2-5	16	CASSQGGGLAQETQYF	TGCGCCAGCAGCCAGGGCGGGGGACTAGCCCAAGAGACCCAGTACTTC
-	TRBV14	-	TRBJ2-5	12	CASSLTGETQYF	TGTGCCAGCAGCTTAACCGGAGAGACCCAGTACTTC
TRBD1	TRBV28	-	TRBJ1-5	17	CASSRARGDRGTQPQHF	TGTGCCAGCAGTCGGGCGAGGGGTGACAGGGGAACTCAGCCCCAGCATTTT
-	TRBV5-1	-	TRBJ2-7	15	CASSPTAQPGYEQYF	TGCGCCAGCAGCCCTACAGCCCAGCCTGGCTACGAGCAGTACTTC
-	TRBV30	-	TRBJ1-5	13	CAWTDSRNQPQHF	TGTGCCTGGACCGACAGTCGCAATCAGCCCCAGCATTTT
TRBD1	TRBV5-4	once	TRBJ2-3	14	CASSTVQGADTQYF	TGTGCCAGCAGCACCGTACAGGGGGCAGATACGCAGTATTTT
-	TRBV19	-	TRBJ1-5	16	CASSGGALRVGQPQHF	TGTGCCAGTAGTGGCGGGGCTCTACGGGTGGGTCAGCCCCAGCATTTT
-	TRBV11-3	-	TRBJ1-1	20	CASSLFRAGRPPRINTEAFF	TGTGCCAGCAGCTTATTCCGGGCGGGGCGCCCTCCCAGAATCAACACTGAAGCTTTCTTT
-	TRBV15	-	TRBJ1-1	12	CATSTRAAEAFF	TGTGCCACCAGTACCAGGGCGGCTGAAGCTTTCTTT
-	TRBV9	-	TRBJ1-2	13	CASSVGRGRGYTF	TGTGCCAGCAGCGTAGGAAGGGGCCGGGGCTACACCTTC
-	TRBV11-2	few	TRBJ1-2	13	CASTPRRGNGYTF	TGTGCCAGCACCCCTCGCCGGGGAAATGGCTACACCTTC
-	TRBV6-1	-	TRBJ1-1	14	CASSTDRGYTEAFF	TGTGCCAGCAGTACCGACAGAGGTTACACTGAAGCTTTCTTT
-	TRBV30	-	TRBJ1-5	15	CAWTPGTYSNQPQHF	TGTGCCTGGACCCCAGGGACATATAGCAATCAGCCCCAGCATTTT
TRBD1	TRBV5-1	once	TRBJ1-2	14	CASSLLGQGYGYTF	TGCGCCAGCAGCTTGCTTGGACAGGGCTATGGCTACACCTTC
TRBD1	TRBV28	once	TRBJ2-7	14	CASSQTGSSYEQYF	TGTGCCAGCAGCCAGACAGGGTCATCCTACGAGCAGTACTTC
-	TRBV7-2	-	TRBJ2-1	15	CASSLVSTGNNEQFF	TGTGCCAGCAGCTTAGTCTCTACAGGTAACAATGAGCAGTTCTTC
TRBD2	TRBV6-1	-	TRBJ2-1	14	CASIQSGGWNEQFF	TGTGCCAGCATCCAAAGCGGGGGGTGGAATGAGCAGTTCTTC
TRBD2	TRBV11-3	-	TRBJ2-4	15	CASSKSGDPKNIQYF	TGTGCCAGCAGCAAAAGCGGGGACCCAAAAAACATTCAGTACTTC
-	TRBV7-2	once	TRBJ2-1	15	CASSSSGAPYNEQFF	TGTGCCAGCAGCTCCAGCGGTGCGCCCTACAATGAGCAGTTCTTC
-	TRBV30	-	TRBJ1-1	13	CAWSPQMNTEAFF	TGTGCCTGGAGCCCCCAGATGAACACTGAAGCTTTCTTT
-	TRBV30	-	TRBJ1-1	14	CAWSGTGVNTEAFF	TGTGCCTGGAGTGGGACCGGGGTGAACACTGAAGCTTTCTTT
-	TRBV7-2	-	TRBJ1-1	14	CASSLETWFTEAFF	TGTGCCAGCAGCTTAGAAACATGGTTCACTGAAGCTTTCTTT
-	TRBV28	-	TRBJ1-5	14	CASRRGHDGQPQHF	TGTGCCAGCAGGCGAGGACATGACGGACAGCCCCAGCATTTT
-	TRBV11-1	-	TRBJ2-5	16	CASSLDRDSSEETQYF	TGTGCCAGCAGCTTAGACCGGGACTCATCGGAAGAGACCCAGTACTTC
-	TRBV11-2	-	TRBJ1-5	14	CASSLDSSNQPQHF	TGTGCCAGCAGCTTAGACAGTAGCAATCAGCCCCAGCATTTT
-	TRBV6-6	-	TRBJ1-2	15	CASSYGAGNNYGYTF	TGTGCCAGCAGTTACGGGGCAGGCAATAACTATGGCTACACCTTC
TRBD1	TRBV5-5	-	TRBJ1-2	16	CASSSPTGQNNYGYTF	TGTGCCAGCAGCTCCCCCACGGGACAGAATAACTATGGCTACACCTTC
TRBD1	TRBV5-1	-	TRBJ2-5	13	CASRGQGEETQYF	TGCGCCAGCAGGGGACAGGGAGAAGAGACCCAGTACTTC
TRBD1	TRBV7-2	-	TRBJ2-1	15	CASSGGTGRWNEQFF	TGTGCCAGCAGCGGAGGGACAGGGAGGTGGAATGAGCAGTTCTTC
TRBD1	TRBV6-1	-	TRBJ1-1	13	CASNRGTGTEAFF	TGTGCCAGCAACAGGGGGACCGGCACTGAAGCTTTCTTT
-	TRBV2	once	TRBJ1-2	12	CASSGQSYGYTF	TGTGCCAGCAGCGGACAGTCCTATGGCTACACCTTC
-	TRBV2	-	TRBJ2-1	15	CASIFRGDPYNEQFF	TGTGCCAGCATCTTCAGGGGGGACCCCTACAATGAGCAGTTCTTC
-	TRBV7-3	-	TRBJ2-2	15	CASSLTGGDTGELFF	TGTGCCAGCAGCTTAACAGGGGGTGACACCGGGGAGCTGTTTTTT
TRBD2	TRBV27	once	TRBJ2-2	16	CASSSYGGGRSGELFF	TGTGCCAGCAGTTCCTACGGGGGGGGCCGAAGCGGGGAGCTGTTTTTT
-	TRBV5-1	-	TRBJ2-5	11	CASSSQETQYF	TGCGCCAGCAGCTCGCAAGAGACCCAGTACTTC